The rows below give T cell receptor beta chains drawn from one sample of a study of T cell responses to AZD1222 COVID-19 vaccine. Repertoires were generated with immunoSEQ multiplex PCR, while TCRdb's copy carries only in-frame clones and drops some. The data contain some 170,000 clones, roughly 94% of them seen just once; the ten biggest clones take up roughly 5.6%. The specimen was peripheral blood, collected 28 days after the second AZD1222 dose. The receptors originated from an adult who received the AZD1222 COVID-19 vaccine. Each CDR3 is given with its conserved first and last residue. Each record gives: J gene, D gene, V gene, CDR3 DNA, CDR3 protein. D genes are given only for firm matches.

TRBJ2-2 . TRBV10-2 TGCGCCAGCACCCGGCTACAGAACACCGGGGAGCTGTTTTTT CASTRLQNTGELFF
TRBJ2-7 TRBD2 TRBV6-5 TGTGCCAGCACCAAAGGACTAGCGGGAACTTACGAGCAGTACTTC CASTKGLAGTYEQYF
TRBJ1-2 . TRBV5-4 TGTGCCAGCAGCTTGGATGGGGCAGGAGGAAGGTGGGGCTACACCTTC CASSLDGAGGRWGYTF
TRBJ1-2 TRBD1 TRBV27 TGTGCCAGCAGTTTATCGGGACAGGGAGCTGGCTACACCTTC CASSLSGQGAGYTF
TRBJ2-2 . TRBV27 TGTGCCAGCGGACCCCTCGACGGTGACACCGGGGAGCTGTTTTTT CASGPLDGDTGELFF
TRBJ1-3 . TRBV7-2 TGTGCCAGCAGCTTGAAGAGCTCTGGAAACACCATATATTTT CASSLKSSGNTIYF
TRBJ2-7 TRBD2 TRBV19 TGTGCCAGTAGTCTGGGACTAGCGGGAGTCTACGAGCAGTACTTC CASSLGLAGVYEQYF
TRBJ1-1 . TRBV3-1/TRBV3-2 TGTGCCAGCAGCCTCGAGAACACTGAAGCTTTCTTT CASSLENTEAFF
TRBJ1-5 . TRBV5-8 TGTGCCAGCAGCTTGGTGGGACCGGGCCCTGAACAGCCCCAGCATTTT CASSLVGPGPEQPQHF
TRBJ2-4 TRBD2 TRBV5-8 TGTGCCAGCAGCGCTGGGCTAGCGGGGACCAAAAACATTCAGTACTTC CASSAGLAGTKNIQYF
TRBJ2-7 . TRBV10-1 TGCGCCAGCAGTTTCTACCAGGGCTACGAGCAGTACTTC CASSFYQGYEQYF
TRBJ1-5 . TRBV28 TGTGCCAGCAGTTTCCAAGGGGGGATGTGGCAGCCCCAGCATTTT CASSFQGGMWQPQHF
TRBJ2-7 TRBD1 TRBV10-3 TGTGCCCCCCAGGGGGCCTACGAGCAGTACTTC CAPQGAYEQYF
TRBJ1-2 . TRBV7-3 TGTGCCAGCAGCTCGGGAGCGGATGGCTACACCTTC CASSSGADGYTF